This T cell receptor beta chain was obtained from a study of identical twins. This CDR3 comprises 15 residues. Germline CDR1 is SGHTS and CDR2 is YDEGEE. Losses at the gene ends were 4 bases for V and 9 bases for J; bases not matched to a gene: 7. The authors used template switching to add a universal primer site and gave cDNA unique molecular identifiers. TCRdb processed the 5' RACE reads anew with MiXCR; each CDR3 protein has one entry. The sample consists of a few hundred thousand distinct CDR3 sequences, roughly 10% of them appearing once. This clonotype has at least ten counts. This chain joins TRBV5-8 and TRBJ2-1; 13 bases fit TRBD2. The material sequenced was naive T cells sorted from blood. The source is a woman aged 45-60 years in good health. The CDR3 DNA sequence: TGTGCCAGCAGCCTCTGGACTAGCGGGAGTAGTGAGCAGTTCTTC. As protein: CASSLWTSGSSEQFF.